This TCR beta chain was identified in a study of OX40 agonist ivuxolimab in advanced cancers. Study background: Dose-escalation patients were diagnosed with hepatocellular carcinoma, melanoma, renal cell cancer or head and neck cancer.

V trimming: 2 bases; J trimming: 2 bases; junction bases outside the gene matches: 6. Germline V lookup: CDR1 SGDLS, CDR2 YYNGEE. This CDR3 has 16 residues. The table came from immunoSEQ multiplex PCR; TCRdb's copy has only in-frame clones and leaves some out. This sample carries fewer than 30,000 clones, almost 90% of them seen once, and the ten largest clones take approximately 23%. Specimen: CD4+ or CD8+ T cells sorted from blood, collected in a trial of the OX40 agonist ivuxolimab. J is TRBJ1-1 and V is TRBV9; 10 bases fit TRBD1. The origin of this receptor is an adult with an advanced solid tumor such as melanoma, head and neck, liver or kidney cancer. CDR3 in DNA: TGTGCCAGCAGCGTCCATAGGGACAGGGGAAACACTGAAGCTTTCTTT. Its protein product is CASSVHRDRGNTEAFF.